The TCR beta chain described here comes from a study of PD-1 blockade in mismatch repair-deficient tumors. Produced via immunoSEQ multiplex PCR; TCRdb's table is partial and in-frame only. Of around 100,000 clones listed, over 60% are singletons. V was cut by 8 bases and J by 2 bases, with 13 bases left in between. The CDR3 runs to 13 residues. Germline loops: CDR1 MNHNY, CDR2 SVGAGI (reference sequence). The sample was peripheral blood, taken about 60 weeks after starting pembrolizumab. This rearrangement joins TRBV6-6 to TRBJ2-7; D is possibly TRBD1 or TRBD2 (5 bases each). The source of this sequence is an adult with mismatch repair-deficient cancer. CDR3 bases: TGTGCCAGCTCTTGGGACGGGACCTACGAGCAGTACTTC. This encodes CASSWDGTYEQYF.